The rows below give T cell receptor beta chains drawn from one sample of a study of cytomegalovirus exposure and HLA in healthy donors. Data came from immunoSEQ multiplex PCR; TCRdb stores just in-frame clones and leaves some out. This sample's clone table lists about 140,000 clones. The sample consisted of PBMCs. These receptors were obtained from a male donor in good health and CMV-seronegative. CDR3s include the opening cysteine and the closing phenylalanine or tryptophan. Fields, in order: J gene, V gene, D gene, CDR3 protein, CDR3 DNA. The D gene is left open where the match is weak.

>TRBJ1-2|TRBV5-1|TRBD1
CASTPTGTAKSYGYTF
TGCGCCAGCACCCCGACCGGGACAGCAAAGTCCTATGGCTACACCTTC
>TRBJ1-5|TRBV2|-
CASLLNRANQPQHF
TGTGCCAGCCTGCTTAACAGGGCCAATCAGCCCCAGCATTTT
>TRBJ2-7|TRBV30|TRBD2
CATVRDYSYEQYF
TGTGCCACCGTCCGGGACTACTCCTACGAGCAGTACTTC
>TRBJ2-7|TRBV9|-
CASSVGGGGKDEQYF
TGTGCCAGCAGCGTAGGAGGAGGGGGCAAAGACGAGCAGTACTTC
>TRBJ1-1|TRBV30|-
CACSGENTEAFF
TGTGCCTGTTCGGGGGAGAACACTGAAGCTTTCTTT
>TRBJ1-1|TRBV11-2|-
CASSLGVEVAFF
TGTGCCAGCAGCTTAGGAGTCGAGGTGGCTTTCTTT
>TRBJ1-2|TRBV6-1|TRBD1
CASARQGNNGYTF
TGTGCCAGCGCCCGACAGGGAAATAATGGCTACACCTTC
>TRBJ2-7|TRBV29-1|-
CSVAMDSVEQYF
TGCAGCGTGGCCATGGACAGCGTTGAGCAGTACTTC
>TRBJ2-3|TRBV27|TRBD2
CASSLLGWTSRTDTQYF
TGTGCCAGCAGTTTACTCGGGTGGACTAGTCGCACAGATACGCAGTATTTT
>TRBJ2-3|TRBV27|TRBD2
CASSLIGTSGGIEYF
TGTGCCAGCAGTTTAATCGGGACTAGCGGGGGTATTGAGTATTTT
>TRBJ2-7|TRBV14|TRBD1
CASSQGTGAYEQYF
TGTGCCAGCAGCCAAGGGACAGGAGCTTACGAGCAGTACTTC
>TRBJ2-1|TRBV27|-
CASNSGGFDNEQFF
TGTGCCAGCAACTCAGGGGGGTTTGACAATGAGCAGTTCTTC